This T cell receptor beta chain is drawn from a study of CD8 T cells in ankylosing spondylitis. V was cut by 5 bases and J by 3 bases, with 8 bases left in between. The germline V gene has CDR1 MRHNA and CDR2 SNTAGT. This CDR3 has 13 residues. This clonotype has a handful of counts. Quantitative 5'-RACE with molecular barcodes produced the TCR beta libraries. TCRdb passed the 5' RACE reads through MiXCR, listing each CDR3 protein once. The repertoire includes 160,000 or so distinct CDR3 sequences, approximately 9% of them detected once, and more than 13% sits in the top ten. J is TRBJ2-1 and V is TRBV6-4; no firm D call. The sample taken for sequencing was blood, either unsorted or a sorted T cell fraction (not recorded which). The clonotype was recovered from a female donor with ankylosing spondylitis or in good health (not recorded which). The CDR3 DNA follows: TGTGCCAGCAGTAAAGACGACTACAATGAGCAGTTCTTC. Protein product: CASSKDDYNEQFF.